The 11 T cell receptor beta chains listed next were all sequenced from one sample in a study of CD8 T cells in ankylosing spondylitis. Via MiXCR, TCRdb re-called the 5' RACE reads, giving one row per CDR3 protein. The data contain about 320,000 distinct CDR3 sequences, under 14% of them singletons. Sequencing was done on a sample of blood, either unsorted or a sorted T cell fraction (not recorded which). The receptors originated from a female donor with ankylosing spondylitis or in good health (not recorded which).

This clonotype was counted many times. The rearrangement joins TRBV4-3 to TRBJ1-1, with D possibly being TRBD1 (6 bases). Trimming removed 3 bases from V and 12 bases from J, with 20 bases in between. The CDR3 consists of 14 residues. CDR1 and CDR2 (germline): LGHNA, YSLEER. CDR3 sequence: CASSQSSPSGVPFF. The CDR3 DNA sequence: TGCGCCAGCAGCCAGAGCTCTCCTTCAGGGGTGCCTTTCTTT.

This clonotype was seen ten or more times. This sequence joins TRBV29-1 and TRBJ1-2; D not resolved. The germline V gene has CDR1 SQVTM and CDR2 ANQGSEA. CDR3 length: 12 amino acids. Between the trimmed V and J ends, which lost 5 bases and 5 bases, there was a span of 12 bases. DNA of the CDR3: TGCAGCGTTTGGACCGGACGTTATGGCTACACCTTC. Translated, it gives CSVWTGRYGYTF. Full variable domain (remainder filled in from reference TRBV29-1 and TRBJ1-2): SAVISQKPSRDICQRGTSLTIQCQVDSQVTMMFWYRQQPGQSLTLIATANQGSEATYESGFVIDKFPISRPNLTFSTLTVSNMSPEDSSIYLCSVWTGRYGYTFGSGTRLTVV.

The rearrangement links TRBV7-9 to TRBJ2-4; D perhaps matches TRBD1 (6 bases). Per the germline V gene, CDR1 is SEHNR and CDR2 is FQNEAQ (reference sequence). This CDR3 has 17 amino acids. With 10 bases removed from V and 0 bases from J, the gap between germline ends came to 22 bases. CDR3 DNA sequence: TGTGCCATGAGCTTCGGGCTCAGGGGTAAAGCCAAAAACATTCAGTACTTC. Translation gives CAMSFGLRGKAKNIQYF.

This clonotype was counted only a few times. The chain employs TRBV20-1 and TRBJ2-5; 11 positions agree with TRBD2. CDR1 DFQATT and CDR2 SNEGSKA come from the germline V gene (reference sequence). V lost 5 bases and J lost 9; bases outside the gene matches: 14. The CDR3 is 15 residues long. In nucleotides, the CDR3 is TGCAGTGCTTCCTATATGACTAGCGGGGACCTGGCCCAGTACTTC. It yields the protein CSASYMTSGDLAQYF.

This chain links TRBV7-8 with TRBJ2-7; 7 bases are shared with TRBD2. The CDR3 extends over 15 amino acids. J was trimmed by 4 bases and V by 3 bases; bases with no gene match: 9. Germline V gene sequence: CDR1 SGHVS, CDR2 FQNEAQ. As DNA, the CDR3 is TGTGCCAGCAGCTTTGGGGGGGTTCTCGGGTACGAGCAGTACTTC. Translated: CASSFGGVLGYEQYF.

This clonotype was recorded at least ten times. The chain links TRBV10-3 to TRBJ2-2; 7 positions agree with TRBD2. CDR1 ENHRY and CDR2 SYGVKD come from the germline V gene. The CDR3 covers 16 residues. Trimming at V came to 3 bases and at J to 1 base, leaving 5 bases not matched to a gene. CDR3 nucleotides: TGTGCCATCAGTGATGTAGCTAGCGGGAACACCGGGGAGCTGTTTTTT. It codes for CAISDVASGNTGELFF.

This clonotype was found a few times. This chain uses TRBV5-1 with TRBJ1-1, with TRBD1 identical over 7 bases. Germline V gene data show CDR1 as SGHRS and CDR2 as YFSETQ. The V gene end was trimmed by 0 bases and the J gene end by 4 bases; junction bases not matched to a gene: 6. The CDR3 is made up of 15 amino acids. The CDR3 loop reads CASSLVQGGGTEAFF. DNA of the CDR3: TGCGCCAGCAGCTTGGTCCAGGGGGGTGGCACTGAAGCTTTCTTT.

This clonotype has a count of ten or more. The CDR3 coding sequence is TGCAGTGCTCAAACAGGGGGCATCACAGATACGCAGTATTTT. Its translation: CSAQTGGITDTQYF. The V call is TRBV20-1, the J call TRBJ2-3; 9 bases are shared with TRBD1. J gave up 2 bases and V 5 bases, and 5 bases lay outside the gene matches. Germline lookup yields CDR1 DFQATT and CDR2 SNEGSKA (reference sequence). The CDR3 totals 14 residues.

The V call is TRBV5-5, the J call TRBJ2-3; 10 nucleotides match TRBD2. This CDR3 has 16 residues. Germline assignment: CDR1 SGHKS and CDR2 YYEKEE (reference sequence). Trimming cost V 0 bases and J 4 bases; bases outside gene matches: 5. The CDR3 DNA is TGTGCCAGCAGCTTGGTCCTAGCGGGAGAGGCAGATACGCAGTATTTT. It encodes CASSLVLAGEADTQYF.

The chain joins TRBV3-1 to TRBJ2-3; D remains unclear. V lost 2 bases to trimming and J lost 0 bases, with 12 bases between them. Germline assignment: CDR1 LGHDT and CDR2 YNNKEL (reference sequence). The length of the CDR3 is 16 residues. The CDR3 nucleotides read TGTGCCAGCAGCCAAAACGGGTTGAGTAGCACAGATACGCAGTATTTT. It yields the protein CASSQNGLSSTDTQYF.

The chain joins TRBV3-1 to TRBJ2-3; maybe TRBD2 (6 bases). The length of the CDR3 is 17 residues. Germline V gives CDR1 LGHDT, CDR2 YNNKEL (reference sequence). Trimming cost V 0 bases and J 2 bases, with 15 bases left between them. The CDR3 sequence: CASSQELGSLVTDTQYF. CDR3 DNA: TGTGCCAGCAGCCAAGAACTCGGGAGTTTAGTCACAGATACGCAGTATTTT.